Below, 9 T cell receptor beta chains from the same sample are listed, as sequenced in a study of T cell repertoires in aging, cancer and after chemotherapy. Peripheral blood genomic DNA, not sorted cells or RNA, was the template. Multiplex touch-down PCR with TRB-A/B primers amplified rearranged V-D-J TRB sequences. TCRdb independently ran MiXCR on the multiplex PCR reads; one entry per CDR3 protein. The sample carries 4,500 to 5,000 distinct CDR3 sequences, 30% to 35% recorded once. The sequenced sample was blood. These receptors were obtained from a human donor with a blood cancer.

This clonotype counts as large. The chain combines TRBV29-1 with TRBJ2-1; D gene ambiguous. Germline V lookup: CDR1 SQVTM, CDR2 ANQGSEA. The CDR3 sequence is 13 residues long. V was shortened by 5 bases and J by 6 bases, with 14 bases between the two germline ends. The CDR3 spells CSVLDFERNEQFF. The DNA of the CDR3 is TGCAGCGTTCTAGACTTTGAGCGCAATGAGCAGTTCTTC.

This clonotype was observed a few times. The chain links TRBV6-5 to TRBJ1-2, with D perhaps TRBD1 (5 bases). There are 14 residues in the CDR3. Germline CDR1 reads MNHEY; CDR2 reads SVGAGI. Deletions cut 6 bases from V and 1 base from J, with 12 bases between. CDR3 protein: CASRPSGGNYGYTF. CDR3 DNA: TGTGCCAGCAGACCGTCGGGGGGTAACTATGGCTACACCTTC.

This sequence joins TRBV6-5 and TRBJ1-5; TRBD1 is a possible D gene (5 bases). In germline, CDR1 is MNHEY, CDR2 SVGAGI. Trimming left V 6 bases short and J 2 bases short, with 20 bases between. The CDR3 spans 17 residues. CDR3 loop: CASRLTVGPFGNQPQHF. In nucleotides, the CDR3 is TGTGCCAGCAGATTGACAGTGGGCCCGTTCGGCAATCAGCCCCAGCATTTT.

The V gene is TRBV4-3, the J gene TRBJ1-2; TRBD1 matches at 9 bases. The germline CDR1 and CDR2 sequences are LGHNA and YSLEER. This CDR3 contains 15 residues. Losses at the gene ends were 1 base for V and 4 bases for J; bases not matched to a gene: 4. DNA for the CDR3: TGCGCCAGCAGCCAAGGGTCGACAGGGGGCTATGGCTACACCTTC. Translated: CASSQGSTGGYGYTF.

For the CDR3, the DNA is TGCAGTGCTAGCAGATCCCCAGGTTTCTGGACAGAGAACACTGAAGCTTTCTTT. Translation gives CSASRSPGFWTENTEAFF. This chain joins TRBV20-1 and TRBJ1-1, with TRBD1 as a possible D gene (6 bases). Trimming shortened V by 3 bases and J by 1 base, and 24 bases separated the two germline ends. The CDR3 runs 18 residues. Germline CDR1 is DFQATT and CDR2 is SNEGSKA (reference sequence).

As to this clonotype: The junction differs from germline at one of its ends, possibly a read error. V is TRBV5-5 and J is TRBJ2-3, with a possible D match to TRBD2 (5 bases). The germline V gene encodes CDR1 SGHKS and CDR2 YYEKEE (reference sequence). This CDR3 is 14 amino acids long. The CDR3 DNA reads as TGCGCCAGCAGCTTGTACGGGGGCACAGATACGCAGTATTTT. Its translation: CASSLYGGTDTQYF.

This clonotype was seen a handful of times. This CDR3 is CASSRSGQGTYEQYF. CDR3 nucleotide sequence: TGTGCCAGTAGTCGGTCGGGACAGGGTACCTACGAGCAGTACTTC. The gene calls are TRBV19 and TRBJ2-7; TRBD1 matches 9 bases. Germline V CDR1 and CDR2: LNHDA, SQIVND (reference sequence). The V gene end was trimmed by 5 bases and the J gene end by 2 bases; junction bases not matched to a gene: 7. The CDR3 runs 15 residues.

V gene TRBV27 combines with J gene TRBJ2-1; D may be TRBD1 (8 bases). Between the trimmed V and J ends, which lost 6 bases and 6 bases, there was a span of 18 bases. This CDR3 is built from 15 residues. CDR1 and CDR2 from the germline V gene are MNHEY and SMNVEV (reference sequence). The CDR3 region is CASRPQGGDPNEQFF. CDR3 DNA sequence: TGTGCCAGCAGACCACAGGGGGGGGACCCCAATGAGCAGTTCTTC.

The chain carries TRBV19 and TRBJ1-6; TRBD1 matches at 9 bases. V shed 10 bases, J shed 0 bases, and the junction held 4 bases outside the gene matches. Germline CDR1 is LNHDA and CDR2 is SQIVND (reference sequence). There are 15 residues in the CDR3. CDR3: CATGTGSSYNSPLHF. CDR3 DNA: TGTGCCACCGGGACAGGGAGCTCCTATAATTCACCCCTCCACTTT. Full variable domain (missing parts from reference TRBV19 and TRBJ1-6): DGGITQSPKYLFRKEGQNVTLSCEQNLNHDAMYWYRQDPGQGLRLIYYSQIVNDFQKGDIAEGYSVSREKKESFPLTVTSAQKNPTAFYLCATGTGSSYNSPLHFGNGTRLTVT.